The rows below give T cell receptor beta chains drawn from one sample of a study of lung T cells in sarcoidosis with Löfgren's syndrome. TCRdb called the reads again in MiXCR, with one record for every CDR3 protein. This sample has some 19,000 distinct CDR3 sequences; roughly 23% occur once, and the top ten carry roughly 0.7%. The sample consisted of CD4+ T cells from bronchoalveolar lavage. These receptors came from a human donor with sarcoidosis (Löfgren's syndrome or another form), or a control subject (not recorded which). Each CDR3 is given with its conserved first and last residue. A D gene is named only where the DNA matches it firmly. Clone sizes are given selectively: once, few, many, or a class where the clone is expanded.

D gene | J gene | V gene | clone size | CDR3 DNA | CDR3 protein
. | TRBJ2-7 | TRBV2 | many | TGTGCCAGCAGTGAACAGCGATCCTACGAGCAGTACTTC | CASSEQRSYEQYF
. | TRBJ2-1 | TRBV12-3/TRBV12-4 | . | TGTGCCAGCAGGCCAAGGGGGGCCGCTGGGGGGGGTATACCCCTTTTGGCGCAGTTCTTC | CASRPRGAAGGGIPLLAQFF
TRBD1 | TRBJ2-3 | TRBV11-1 | many | TGTGCCAGCAGCTCAAGACAGGGGACAGATACGCAGTATTTT | CASSSRQGTDTQYF
. | TRBJ1-1 | TRBV6-5 | many | TGTGCCAGCAGTTACAAAAGGGGCCAGTGGGACGGTGGTATGAACTTCATACCGAACACTGAAGCTTTCTTT | CASSYKRGQWDGGMNFIPNTEAFF
. | TRBJ2-7 | TRBV29-1 | few | TGCAGCGTCCGTACTAAGTGGGAGCAGTACTTC | CSVRTKWEQYF
. | TRBJ1-2 | TRBV20-1 | many | TGCAGTGCTTCCAAGGGGGGGCTCTATGGCTACACCTTC | CSASKGGLYGYTF
. | TRBJ2-5 | TRBV29-1 | . | TGCAGCGTTGAAGAAACAGCAGCAGAGACCCAGTACTTC | CSVEETAAETQYF
TRBD2 | TRBJ2-5 | TRBV29-1 | few | TGCAGCGTCGTGGGGGAAGGGAGGGGAGAGACCCAGTACTTC | CSVVGEGRGETQYF
TRBD2 | TRBJ2-3 | TRBV20-1 | many | TGCAGTGCTAGCGGGAGGGCCAGCACAGATACGCAGTATTTT | CSASGRASTDTQYF
. | TRBJ2-3 | TRBV5-1 | many | TGCGCCAGCAGCTTACACCAGGGGACAGATACGCAGTATTTT | CASSLHQGTDTQYF
TRBD1 | TRBJ1-3 | TRBV29-1 | . | TGCAGCGTTGAACGAGGGGGCGGAAACACCATATATTTT | CSVERGGGNTIYF
TRBD1 | TRBJ1-2 | TRBV2 | few | TGTGCCAGCCTATCCCCAGGGGGCGCAGGTGGCTACACCTTC | CASLSPGGAGGYTF
. | TRBJ1-5 | TRBV7-9 | many | TGTGCCAGCAGCTTTCCTGATCAGCCCCAGCATTTT | CASSFPDQPQHF
. | TRBJ1-1 | TRBV27 | medium-sized | TGTGCCAGCAGCCAACGCCGGGCACACAGGGTGGGAACTGAAGCTTTCTTT | CASSQRRAHRVGTEAFF
TRBD1 | TRBJ2-5 | TRBV7-9 | many | TGTGCCAGCAGCTATGACAGGGAAGAGACCCAGTACTTC | CASSYDREETQYF
TRBD2 | TRBJ2-7 | TRBV27 | medium-sized | TGTGCCAGCACGCCTAGCGGGAGGATTGGCGAGCAGTACTTC | CASTPSGRIGEQYF
. | TRBJ1-2 | TRBV2 | . | TGTGCCGGCAGTGAACTACAGGGTTGTGGCTACACCTTC | CAGSELQGCGYTF
. | TRBJ1-1 | TRBV18 | many | TGTGCCAGCTCACCCAGGACCCTGAACACTGAAGCTTTCTTT | CASSPRTLNTEAFF
. | TRBJ2-1 | TRBV28 | many | TGTGCCAGCAGTTCGCCTTACAATGAGCAGTTCTTC | CASSSPYNEQFF
. | TRBJ1-5 | TRBV6-6 | many | TGTGCCAGCAGTTACTCGGAGAACACTGCTTATAGCAATCAGCCCCAGCATTTT | CASSYSENTAYSNQPQHF
. | TRBJ1-4 | TRBV18 | . | TGTGCCAGCTCACCGGGTGCAACTAATGAAAAACTGTTTTTT | CASSPGATNEKLFF
. | TRBJ1-1 | TRBV20-1 | medium-sized | TGCAGTGCGAGATCACAGGCAACTGAAGCTTTCTTT | CSARSQATEAFF
TRBD1 | TRBJ1-1 | TRBV2 | many | TGTGCCAGCAGCCCCACTGGACAGGGGAGCACTGAAGCTTTCTTT | CASSPTGQGSTEAFF
. | TRBJ2-1 | TRBV4-1 | many | TGCGCCAGCAGCCAAGATCAGTCCAGCTACAATGAGCAGTTCTTC | CASSQDQSSYNEQFF
. | TRBJ2-3 | TRBV6-1 | medium-sized | TGTGCCAGCATGGGCCGACAGGTCCTCACAGATACGCAGTATTTT | CASMGRQVLTDTQYF
. | TRBJ2-5 | TRBV11-2 | many | TGTGCCAGCAGCTTGCCCGGGGGCGAGACCCAGTACTTC | CASSLPGGETQYF
. | TRBJ2-1 | TRBV4-2 | many | TGTGCCAGCAGCCAGGCCGAGGGTTGGAATGAGCAGTTCTTC | CASSQAEGWNEQFF
TRBD1 | TRBJ2-3 | TRBV24-1 | many | TGTGCCACAGGGGGCGTTTTCTCAGATACGCAGTATTTT | CATGGVFSDTQYF
. | TRBJ1-1 | TRBV7-2 | many | TGTGCCAGCAGCTTAGGTTTGAACGCTGAAGCTTTCTTT | CASSLGLNAEAFF
. | TRBJ2-1 | TRBV11-2 | . | TGTGCCAGCAGCTTAGATGTAGTTGACTCCATAATACCAATAATCCCGCGCTCCTACAATGAGCAGTTCTTC | CASSLDVVDSIIPIIPRSYNEQFF
. | TRBJ2-5 | TRBV7-9 | many | TGTGCCAGCAGCCCCACGGGGGCCAGCCAAGAGACCCAGTACTTC | CASSPTGASQETQYF
. | TRBJ2-2 | TRBV19 | . | TGTGCCAGTAGTACATTTGGGGGTTATGGAACCGGGGAGCTGTTTTTT | CASSTFGGYGTGELFF
. | TRBJ2-2 | TRBV20-1 | many | TGCAGTGCCCCTCGAATTTCTAGCGACGCGAACACCGGGGAGCTGTTTTTT | CSAPRISSDANTGELFF
. | TRBJ2-3 | TRBV7-2 | medium-sized | TGTGCCAGCAGCCGGCAGGGGAAAGATACGCAGTATTTT | CASSRQGKDTQYF
. | TRBJ1-4 | TRBV4-1 | . | TGCGCCAGCACGAGACATCACGGTGCAACTAATGAAAAACTGTTTTTT | CASTRHHGATNEKLFF
. | TRBJ2-5 | TRBV20-1 | many | TGCAGTGCCCGGGACGGCCGTGGAGAGACCCAGTACTTC | CSARDGRGETQYF
. | TRBJ2-7 | TRBV6-6 | many | TGTGCCAGCAGTTACACAGACATCCCCTCCTACGAGCAGTACTTC | CASSYTDIPSYEQYF
. | TRBJ2-5 | TRBV20-1 | many | TGCAGTGCTAGGACCAGGGTGGGGGAGACCCAGTACTTC | CSARTRVGETQYF